Listed below are T cell receptor beta chains from one sample, sequenced in a study of shared clonotypes between healthy human individuals. Data came from immunoSEQ multiplex PCR; TCRdb stores just in-frame clones and leaves some out. This sample has approximately 2,000,000 clones, with under 95% found just once. Source material: naive CD4+ T cells from PBMCs. The receptors here all came from a young man in good health. Some clones in this sample may be carry-over from other donors' samples. CDR3s include the opening cysteine and the closing phenylalanine or tryptophan. The D gene is left open where the match is weak. Expanded clones get a size class; other rows say once, few or many, or leave the size out.

V	D	J	size	CDR3	DNA
TRBV6-6	TRBD2	TRBJ2-5	-	CASISIAGKETQYF	TGTGCCAGCATTTCAATAGCGGGAAAAGAGACCCAGTACTTC
TRBV2	TRBD2	TRBJ2-6	-	CASSEARTSGRSGANVLTF	TGTGCCAGCAGTGAAGCCAGGACTAGCGGACGCTCTGGGGCCAACGTCCTGACTTTC
TRBV25-1	-	TRBJ2-3	-	CASSEVGSWDTQYF	TGTGCCAGCAGTGAAGTCGGTAGTTGGGATACGCAGTATTTT
TRBV10-3	TRBD2	TRBJ2-1	once	CAIRGRETGYNEQFF	TGTGCCATCAGGGGGCGGGAGACGGGATACAATGAGCAGTTCTTC
TRBV11-2	-	TRBJ2-7	-	CASSSRYEQYF	TGTGCCAGCAGCTCCCGCTACGAGCAGTACTTC
TRBV5-1	TRBD2	TRBJ2-1	-	CASSTGTSSYNEQFF	TGCGCCAGTTCGACCGGGACTAGTTCCTACAATGAGCAGTTCTTC
TRBV18	-	TRBJ2-3	-	CASSPQRASTDTQYF	TGTGCCAGCTCACCGCAGCGGGCTAGCACAGATACGCAGTATTTT
TRBV5-1	TRBD2	TRBJ2-1	few	CASSLGGLAGYNEQFF	TGCGCCAGCAGCTTGGGGGGACTAGCGGGATACAATGAGCAGTTCTTC
TRBV28	-	TRBJ2-7	-	CASSPLQGVYEQYF	TGTGCCAGCAGTCCACTGCAGGGAGTCTACGAGCAGTACTTC
TRBV30	TRBD1	TRBJ2-3	-	CAWTYGTGGTDTQYF	TGTGCCTGGACCTATGGGACAGGCGGCACAGATACGCAGTATTTT
TRBV19	-	TRBJ1-2	-	CASSMGDRNYGYTF	TGTGCCAGTAGTATGGGCGACAGAAACTATGGCTACACCTTC